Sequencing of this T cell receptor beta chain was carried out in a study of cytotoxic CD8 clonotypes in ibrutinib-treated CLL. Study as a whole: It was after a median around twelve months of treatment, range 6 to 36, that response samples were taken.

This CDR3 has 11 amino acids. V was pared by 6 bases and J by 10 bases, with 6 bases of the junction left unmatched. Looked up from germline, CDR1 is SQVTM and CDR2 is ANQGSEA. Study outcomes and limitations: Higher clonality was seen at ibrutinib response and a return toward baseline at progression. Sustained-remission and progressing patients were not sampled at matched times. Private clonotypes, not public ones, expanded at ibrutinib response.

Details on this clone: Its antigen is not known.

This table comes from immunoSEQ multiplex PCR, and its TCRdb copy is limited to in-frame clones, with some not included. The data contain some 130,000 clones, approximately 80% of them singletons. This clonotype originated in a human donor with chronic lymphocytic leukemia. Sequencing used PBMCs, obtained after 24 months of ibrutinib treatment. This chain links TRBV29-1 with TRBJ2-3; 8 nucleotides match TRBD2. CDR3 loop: CSVTSGGSQYF. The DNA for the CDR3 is TGCAGCGTGACCAGCGGGGGCTCGCAGTATTTT.